The next 30 T cell receptor beta chains were all read from a single sample in a study of tumor-infiltrating lymphocytes in primary liver carcinoma. Joint extraction of RNA and DNA used about 17-30 mg of bulk tissue that was unsorted. Using a constant-region primer together with ProtoScript II reverse transcriptase, TCR beta cDNA was made from around 0.55 ug of total RNA. Three nested multiplex PCR rounds of slightly modified ARM-PCR generated TCR beta libraries. The first two PCR rounds used TRBV1-TRBV30 primers with a Cbeta primer, nine to ten cycles each. One entry per CDR3 protein, called by TCRdb with MiXCR from the multiplex PCR reads. The repertoire has tens of thousands of distinct CDR3 sequences, approximately 82% of them found once; the top ten carry around 41%. Specimen: tumor-adjacent normal liver tissue. Receptors were obtained from a woman in her 30s with primary liver carcinoma and hepatitis B virus infection.

On this clonotype itself: The conserved phenylalanine or tryptophan normally closing the CDR3 is absent here, so this likely arose from a read error. This chain uses TRBV28 with TRBJ2-1; TRBD2 matches 11 bases. With 6 bases clipped from V and 7 bases from J, the junction kept 5 bases outside the gene matches. The CDR3 extends over 14 amino acids. The germline gives CDR1 MDHEN, CDR2 SYDVKM. CDR3 in DNA: TGTGCCAGCAGGGGGACTAGCGGCAATAATGAGCAGTTCGTC. It is translated as CASRGTSGNNEQFV.

Regarding this clonotype: The conserved closing phenylalanine or tryptophan is absent in this CDR3, likely reflecting a read error. The V and J genes are TRBV12-3 or TRBV12-4 and TRBJ2-1; perhaps TRBD2 as D (5 bases). V lost 5 bases and J 4 bases, leaving 15 bases between the germline ends. This CDR3 has 15 amino acids. CDR3 sequence reads: CASSTGWGVYNEQFL. In nucleotides, the CDR3 is TGTGCCAGCAGTACGGGGTGGGGTGTTTACAATGAGCAGTTCCTC.

As for this clonotype: A much larger clone lies one base from this, so it may be a read error. Here the CDR3 omits its conserved ending phenylalanine or tryptophan, so a read error is the likely source. V is TRBV11-2 and J is TRBJ2-7; tentatively, D is TRBD2 (6 bases). The CDR3 is made up of 13 amino acids. Trimming pared 7 bases from V and 3 bases from J, leaving 13 bases between. Germline CDR1 and CDR2: SGHAT and FQNNGV. This CDR3 is CASKIAGNYEQYL. For the CDR3, the DNA is TGTGCCAGCAAGATTGCGGGGAACTACGAGCAGTACCTC.

The chain employs TRBV5-4 and TRBJ2-1, with 13 nucleotides matching TRBD2. CDR1 SGHNT and CDR2 YYREEE come from the germline V gene (reference sequence). This CDR3 is 17 amino acids long. V gave up 6 bases and J gave up 7 bases; unmatched junction bases: 13. The CDR3 is CASNRSLTSGGTNEQFF. As DNA, the CDR3 is TGTGCCAGCAACCGGAGTCTGACTAGCGGGGGGACAAATGAGCAGTTCTTC.

The CDR3 bases are TGTGCCAGCACTCCCCTTGGGGCGGGAGGTACGCAGTATTTT. It is translated as CASTPLGAGGTQYF. The chain is built from TRBV19 and TRBJ2-3; the match to TRBD2 covers 8 bases. Germline-derived CDR1 and CDR2 are LNHDA and SQIVND (reference sequence). CDR3 size: 14 residues. Trimming cost V 9 bases and J 8 bases; bases outside gene matches: 13.

The table lists this clonotype with many counts. This chain connects TRBV6-5 to TRBJ1-1; D remains unclear. CDR1 and CDR2 (germline): MNHEY, SVGAGI. The CDR3 totals 16 residues. Deletions cut 6 bases from V and 1 base from J, with 18 bases between. This chain's CDR3 is CASSKHPGAGNTEAFF. CDR3 nucleotide sequence: TGTGCCAGCAGCAAGCACCCGGGAGCGGGGAACACTGAAGCTTTCTTT.

Details on this clonotype: One end of the junction varies from germline; a read error may be responsible. This chain joins TRBV4-3 and TRBJ2-2; perhaps TRBD2 as D (6 bases). Germline V lookup: CDR1 LGHNA, CDR2 YSLEER. The CDR3 sequence is 16 residues long. The CDR3 is CASSQGAGTLTRELLF. The CDR3 DNA is TGCGCCAGCAGTCAAGGGGCGGGGACCCTCACCAGGGAGCTGCTTTTT.

In the case of this clonotype: One end of the junction does not line up with germline, which may come from a read error. This sequence joins TRBV4-1 and TRBJ2-3, with unresolved D. The CDR3 totals 14 residues. Germline V gene data show CDR1 as MGHRA and CDR2 as YSYEKL. CDR3 in DNA: TGCGCCAGCAGCCCACGAAGCAGGATAGATATGCAGTATTTT. Translated: CASSPRSRIDMQYF.

As to this clonotype: Because it lacks the conserved phenylalanine or tryptophan at the end, this CDR3 is likely a read error. The genes are TRBV11-2 and TRBJ2-5; TRBD1 matches 9 bases. There are 16 residues in the CDR3. The germline V gene has CDR1 SGHAT and CDR2 FQNNGV. The V and J ends lost 7 bases and 3 bases, in that order; junction bases with no gene match: 12. For the CDR3, the DNA is TGTGCCAGCAACACAGGAACAGGGGGCGCGAAAGAGACCCAGTACTAC. Its translation: CASNTGTGGAKETQYY.

This clonotype has more than one count but fewer than ten. A much larger clone differs from this one at a single base, so this may be a read error. The conserved final phenylalanine or tryptophan is absent from the CDR3, which likely points to a read error. V gene TRBV5-6 combines with J gene TRBJ2-6; tentative D call: TRBD2 (5 bases). The ends were cut back, 2 bases at V and 2 bases at J, with 8 bases in the middle. CDR3 length: 15 amino acids. Germline V gives CDR1 SGHDT, CDR2 YYEEEE. CDR3 nucleotides: TGTGCCAGCAGCTTCTTCGGGGCTGGGGCCAACGTCCTGACTTCC. Translated: CASSFFGAGANVLTS.

A note on this clonotype: No conserved phenylalanine or tryptophan is present at the end of the CDR3, so a read error is the likely explanation. V and J are TRBV4-2 and TRBJ2-7; TRBD2 matches at 7 bases. CDR1 is LGHNA, CDR2 YNFKEQ, per germline. The V gene end was trimmed by 1 base and the J gene end by 3 bases; junction bases not matched to a gene: 9. The CDR3 is made up of 16 amino acids. The CDR3 protein is CASSQGGGLPLYEQYL. The CDR3 DNA is TGTGCCAGCAGCCAAGGCGGGGGACTCCCTCTCTACGAGCAGTACTTG.

J is TRBJ2-7 and V is TRBV11-2; D unresolved. V lost 5 bases and J lost 4, with 15 bases in between. Germline values: CDR1 SGHAT, CDR2 FQNNGV. The CDR3 has 14 amino acids. CDR3 amino acids: CASSPLGSLYEQYF. The CDR3 DNA reads as TGTGCCAGCAGCCCCTTGGGTAGCTTATACGAGCAGTACTTC.

Notes on this clonotype: This CDR3 is missing its conserved last phenylalanine or tryptophan, likely due to a read error. The chain joins TRBV11-3 to TRBJ2-2, with D unresolved. The germline V gene encodes CDR1 SGHNT and CDR2 YENEEA. The length of the CDR3 is 16 residues. CDR3 sequence (DNA): TGTGCCAGCGGCTTGGCCTCCATTAGGGTGGGCGGGGAGCTGTTTTCT. The encoded protein is CASGLASIRVGGELFS.

A word on this clonotype: Compared with germline, one end of the junction differs, possibly owing to a read error. J is TRBJ2-7 and V is TRBV7-9; 7 bases agree with TRBD2. The CDR3 has 14 amino acids. Germline CDR1 and CDR2: SEHNR and FQNEAQ (reference sequence). In DNA form, the CDR3 reads TGTGACAGCAGCTCGGGAGGCCTCACCTACGAGCAGTACTTT. It specifies CDSSSGGLTYEQYF.

This clonotype is medium-sized by share. The J gene is TRBJ2-2, the V gene TRBV5-4; 9 nucleotides agree with TRBD2. The CDR3 length is 15 residues. Germline V lookup: CDR1 SGHNT, CDR2 YYREEE (reference sequence). The V gene end was trimmed by 3 bases and the J gene end by 6 bases; junction bases not matched to a gene: 6. The CDR3 DNA reads as TGTGCCAGCAGCTCCATGGCGGGAGGGCCCGGGGAGCTGTTTTTT. Its translation: CASSSMAGGPGELFF.

As to this clonotype: A read error may produce the germline difference seen at one junction end. The V gene is TRBV11-3, the J gene TRBJ2-2, with 15 bases lining up with TRBD2. Germline assignment: CDR1 SGHNT and CDR2 YENEEA. The CDR3 length is 20 residues. The CDR3 sequence is CTSSLCRTSGRAGEGGELFF. The CDR3 DNA follows: TGTACCAGCAGCTTATGCCGGACTAGCGGGAGGGCCGGAGAGGGCGGGGAGCTGTTTTTT.

This clonotype is classed as medium-sized. V is TRBV4-3 and J is TRBJ2-1; TRBD2 matches at 14 bases. CDR1 and CDR2 (germline): LGHNA, YSLEER. With V trimmed by 0 bases and J by 7 bases, 5 bases remained unmatched. This CDR3 comprises 17 residues. The CDR3 region has the DNA TGCGCCAGCAGCCAAGATCCGGGACTAGCGGGAGTTAATGAGCAGTTCTTC. Protein product: CASSQDPGLAGVNEQFF.

About this clonotype: At one boundary the junction diverges from the germline segment, which might be a read error. V usage is TRBV4-3 and J usage is TRBJ2-1; unclear D gene. Germline V gene lookup returns CDR1 LGHNA and CDR2 YSLEER. This CDR3 is 18 amino acids long. CDR3 in amino acids: CTSSPTIVDPVSYNEQLF. DNA of the CDR3: TGCACCAGCAGCCCCACTATAGTGGACCCAGTCTCCTACAATGAGCAGTTATTC.

This clonotype was found a few times. This clone may be a read error of a much larger clone one base away. The chain couples TRBV5-4 to TRBJ2-7, with D uncertain. The CDR3 is 14 residues long. V gave up 3 bases and J gave up 2 bases, with 12 bases separating them. Per the germline V gene, CDR1 is SGHNT and CDR2 is YYREEE (reference sequence). DNA of the CDR3: TGTGCCAGCAGCTCCTCCTACTCTACCTACGAGCAGTACTTC. Translated: CASSSSYSTYEQYF.

Details on this clonotype: Germline and junction disagree at one end, which may indicate a read error. The chain combines TRBV11-3 with TRBJ1-6; D possibly corresponds to TRBD1 (6 bases). Germline V gene data show CDR1 as SGHNT and CDR2 as YENEEA. The CDR3 has 15 amino acids. In nucleotides, the CDR3 is TGTGACAGCAGCGTTCCGGGGGCTGGGAATTCATCCATCCACTTT. Translating gives CDSSVPGAGNSSIHF.

A remark on this clonotype: An end of the junction differs from the germline gene, which may be a read error. This chain connects TRBV7-9 to TRBJ2-2, with 7 bases identical to TRBD2. The CDR3 sequence is 19 residues long. From germline, CDR1 is SEHNR and CDR2 FQNEAQ (reference sequence). The CDR3 DNA reads TGTGCCAGCAGCCTCGTACCTTCCTACGGGGGGTCCTACACGGGGGAGCCGTTTTTT. It yields the protein CASSLVPSYGGSYTGEPFF.

This chain links TRBV11-1 with TRBJ2-5; 8 nucleotides match TRBD2. Germline V lookup: CDR1 SGHAT, CDR2 FQDESV (reference sequence). The CDR3 has 14 residues. The CDR3 is CASGWAGGTETQYF. DNA for the CDR3: TGTGCAAGCGGCTGGGCGGGGGGCACTGAGACCCAGTACTTC. The full variable domain, in which reference TRBV11-1 and TRBJ2-5 provide the parts outside the CDR3, is EAEVAQSPRYKITEKSQAVAFWCDPISGHATLYWYRQILGQGPELLVQFQDESVVDDSQLPKDRFSAERLKGVDSTLKIQPAELGDSAMYLCASGWAGGTETQYFGPGTRLLVL.

About this clonotype: Germline is not matched at one junction end, which may reflect a read error. The chain couples TRBV6-1 to TRBJ2-7; TRBD2 is a possible D gene (6 bases). Germline values: CDR1 MNHNS, CDR2 SASEGT. The CDR3 consists of 14 residues. CDR3 amino acids: CSSSLEGGVYEQYF. CDR3 DNA: TGTTCCAGCAGCCTGGAGGGAGGAGTTTACGAGCAGTACTTC.

This clonotype appeared many times. V and J are TRBV12-3 or TRBV12-4 and TRBJ2-7, with D tentatively TRBD1 (6 bases). The CDR3 contains 14 residues. Trimming left V 4 bases short and J 5 bases short, with 15 bases between. CDR3 protein: CASSSLQGSNEQYF. CDR3 DNA sequence: TGTGCCAGCAGTTCCCTACAGGGTTCCAACGAGCAGTACTTC.

A word on this clonotype: The junction shows a germline mismatch at one end, possibly a read error. The chain is built from TRBV28 and TRBJ2-3; no clear D. CDR1 is MDHEN and CDR2 is SYDVKM in the germline V gene. The CDR3 contains 13 residues. CDR3 bases: TGTGCCAGCATTCCCCATCGGGTAGATACGCATTATTTT. It translates to CASIPHRVDTHYF. The complete variable domain, with remaining parts taken from reference TRBV28 and TRBJ2-3, reads DVKVTQSSRYLVKRTGEKVFLECVQDMDHENMFWYRQDPGLGLRLIYFSYDVKMKEKGDIPEGYSVSREKKERFSLILESASTNQTSMYLCASIPHRVDTHYFGPGTRLTVL.

This clonotype has ten or more counts. The chain links TRBV7-9 to TRBJ2-7; D not resolved. The CDR3 is made up of 11 amino acids. Per the germline V gene, CDR1 is SEHNR and CDR2 is FQNEAQ (reference sequence). V dropped 7 bases and J dropped 4 bases, with 8 bases sitting between them. The CDR3 is CASTSSYEQYF. Here the CDR3 DNA reads TGTGCCAGCACCTCTTCGTACGAGCAGTACTTC. Combining the CDR3 with reference TRBV7-9 and TRBJ2-7 gives the whole variable domain DTGVSQNPRHKITKRGQNVTFRCDPISEHNRLYWYRQTLGQGPEFLTYFQNEAQLEKSRLLSDRFSAERPKGSFSTLEIQRTEQGDSAMYLCASTSSYEQYFGPGTRLTVT.

A note on this clonotype: A much larger clone lies one base from this, so it may be a read error. This chain connects TRBV7-9 to TRBJ1-4; possible D gene TRBD1, 5 bases. The CDR3 spans 13 residues. The germline V gene encodes CDR1 SEHNR and CDR2 FQNEAQ (reference sequence). V was trimmed by 6 bases and J by 4 bases, leaving 9 bases between them. The chain's CDR3 is CASRTAFNEKLFF. The CDR3 DNA reads TGTGCCAGCAGGACAGCTTTTAATGAAAAACTGTTTTTT.

V is TRBV4-2 and J is TRBJ2-7; weak D call: TRBD1 (6 bases). The CDR3 spans 17 residues. CDR1 and CDR2 (germline): LGHNA, YNFKEQ. V was cut by 0 bases and J by 2 bases, with 17 bases left in between. The CDR3 region has the DNA TGTGCCAGCAGCCAAGATGTCAGGGGCACGGGCCCCTACGAGCAGTACTTC. This encodes CASSQDVRGTGPYEQYF.

This clonotype showed up many times. The CDR3 loop reads CASSWDRGYEQYF. The CDR3, as DNA: TGCGCCAGCAGCTGGGACAGGGGGTACGAGCAGTACTTC. The chain joins TRBV5-1 to TRBJ2-7; 11 nucleotides agree with TRBD1. J gave up 4 bases and V 3 bases, and 0 bases lay outside the gene matches. In germline, CDR1 is SGHRS, CDR2 YFSETQ. CDR3 size: 13 residues.

Regarding this clonotype: This sequence may be a read error, since a much larger clone differs from it by one base. The final CDR3 position lacks the conserved phenylalanine or tryptophan, pointing to a likely read error. The V call is TRBV30, the J call TRBJ2-1; D is ambiguous. The CDR3 contains 12 residues. V was trimmed by 0 bases and J by 6 bases, leaving 6 bases between them. CDR1 GTSNPN and CDR2 SVGIG come from the germline V gene (reference sequence). The CDR3, as DNA: TGTGCCTGGAGTGTCCTTGGCAATGAGCAGTTCCTC. It translates to CAWSVLGNEQFL.